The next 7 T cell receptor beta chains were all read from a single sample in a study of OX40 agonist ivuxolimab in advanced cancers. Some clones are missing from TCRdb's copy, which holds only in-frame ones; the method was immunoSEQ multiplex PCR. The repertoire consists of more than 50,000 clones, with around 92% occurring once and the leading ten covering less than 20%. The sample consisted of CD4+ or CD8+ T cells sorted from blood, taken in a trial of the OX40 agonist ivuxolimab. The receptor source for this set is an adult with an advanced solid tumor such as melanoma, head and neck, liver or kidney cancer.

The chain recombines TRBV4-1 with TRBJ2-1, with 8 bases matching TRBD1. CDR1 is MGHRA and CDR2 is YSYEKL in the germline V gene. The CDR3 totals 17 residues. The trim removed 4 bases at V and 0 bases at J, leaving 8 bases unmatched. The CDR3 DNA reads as TGCGCCAGCAGCCCCTTTTCCGGGACAGGCTCCTACAATGAGCAGTTCTTC. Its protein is CASSPFSGTGSYNEQFF.

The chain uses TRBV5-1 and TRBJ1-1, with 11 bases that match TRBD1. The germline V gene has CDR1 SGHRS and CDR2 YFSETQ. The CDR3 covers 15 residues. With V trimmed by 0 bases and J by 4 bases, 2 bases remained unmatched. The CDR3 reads CASSLVGQGATEAFF. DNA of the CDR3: TGCGCCAGCAGCTTGGTCGGACAGGGGGCCACTGAAGCTTTCTTT.

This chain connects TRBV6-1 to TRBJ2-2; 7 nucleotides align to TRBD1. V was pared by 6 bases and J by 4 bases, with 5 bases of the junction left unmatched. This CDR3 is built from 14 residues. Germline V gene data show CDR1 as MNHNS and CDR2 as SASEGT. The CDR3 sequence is CASRFGTATGELFF. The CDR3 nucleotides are TGTGCCAGCAGATTCGGGACAGCCACCGGGGAGCTGTTTTTT.

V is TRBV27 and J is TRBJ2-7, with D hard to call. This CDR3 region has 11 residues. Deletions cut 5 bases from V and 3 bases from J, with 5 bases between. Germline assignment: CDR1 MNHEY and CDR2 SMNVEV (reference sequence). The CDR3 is CASSAVYEQYF. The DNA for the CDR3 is TGTGCCAGCAGTGCCGTCTACGAGCAGTACTTC.

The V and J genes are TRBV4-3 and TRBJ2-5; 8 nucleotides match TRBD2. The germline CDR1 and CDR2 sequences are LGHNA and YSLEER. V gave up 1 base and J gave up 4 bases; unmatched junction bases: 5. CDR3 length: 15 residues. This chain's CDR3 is CASSQATGGGETQYF. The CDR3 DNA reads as TGCGCCAGCAGCCAAGCGACGGGAGGGGGAGAGACCCAGTACTTC.

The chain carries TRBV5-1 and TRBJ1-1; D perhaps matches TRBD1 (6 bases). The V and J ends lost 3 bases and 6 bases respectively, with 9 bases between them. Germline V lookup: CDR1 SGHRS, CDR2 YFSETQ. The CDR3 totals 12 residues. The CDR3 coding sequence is TGCGCCAGCAGCTACGCAGGGGCTGAAGCTTTCTTT. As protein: CASSYAGAEAFF.

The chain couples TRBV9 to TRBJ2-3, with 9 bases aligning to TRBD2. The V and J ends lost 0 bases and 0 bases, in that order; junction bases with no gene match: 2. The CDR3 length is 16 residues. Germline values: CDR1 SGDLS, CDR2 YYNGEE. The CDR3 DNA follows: TGTGCCAGCAGCGTAGAAACTAGCGGGAGCACAGATACGCAGTATTTT. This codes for CASSVETSGSTDTQYF.